This record concerns one TCR beta chain sequence. The record originates from a study of CD8+CD57+ T cells in acquired aplastic anemia. Study at large: Isolated CD4+ and CD8+ cells, once sorted, yielded DNA averaging around 3 ug.

CDR1 SGHDN and CDR2 FVKESK come from the germline V gene. V lost 1 base and J 9 bases, leaving 19 bases between the germline ends. The CDR3 is made up of 16 amino acids. Template material for TCR beta VDJ and CDR3 profiling consisted of genomic DNA. MiXCR, run by TCRdb on the reads, gives a single entry per CDR3 protein. The sample records 150,000 to 200,000 distinct CDR3 sequences, 64% being singletons. The chain has TRBV14 and TRBJ1-3; D is possibly TRBD1 (5 bases). The sequencing sample was made of sorted CD4+, CD8+, or CD8+CD57+ T cells (not recorded which) from PBMCs. The TCR was taken from a human donor with severe aplastic anemia or a healthy control (not recorded which). Written as DNA, the CDR3 is TGTGCCAGCAGCCAAGGGACACTCTACCCTGGAGGCACCATATATTTT. Its protein is CASSQGTLYPGGTIYF.